Presented here are 2 T cell receptor beta chains from one specimen sequenced in a study of blood T cell repertoires in COVID-19. Sequenced by immunoSEQ multiplex PCR; TCRdb stores in-frame clones only, minus some. The table has fewer than 450,000 clones, over 80% seen once. Sequencing was carried out using peripheral blood. These receptors originate from a woman in her fifties or sixties with COVID-19, enrolled during active disease.

V gene TRBV30 combines with J gene TRBJ1-2; no clear D. Germline V CDR1 and CDR2: GTSNPN, SVGIG (reference sequence). The length of the CDR3 is 14 residues. V was trimmed by 3 bases and J by 0 bases, leaving 11 bases between them. CDR3 amino acids: CAWRKTPANYGYTF. The CDR3 nucleotides read TGTGCCTGGAGAAAGACACCCGCTAACTATGGCTACACCTTC.

This chain joins TRBV5-1 and TRBJ2-4; 11 bases match TRBD1. The V gene end was trimmed by 4 bases and the J gene end by 2 bases; junction bases not matched to a gene: 8. This CDR3 contains 17 residues. Germline V lookup: CDR1 SGHRS, CDR2 YFSETQ. In DNA, the CDR3 is TGCGCCAGCAGCCCCACCGGACAGGGGGCTTCCAAAAACATTCAGTACTTC. Residues: CASSPTGQGASKNIQYF.